These 9 T cell receptor beta chains were all obtained from the same sample, sequenced in a study of response to subunit inactivated influenza vaccine. TCRdb used MiXCR to reprocess the RT-PCR reads, holding one entry per CDR3 protein. This table holds hundreds of thousands of distinct CDR3 sequences, approximately 24% found once. The sample was CD4+ T cells sorted from PBMCs, taken approximately 5 days after vaccination. These receptors were collected from a man aged 45 to 65 who received an inactivated influenza vaccine.

This chain connects TRBV19 to TRBJ1-2, with D hard to call. The CDR3 is 15 residues long. V was pared by 11 bases and J by 4 bases, with 23 bases between. Germline CDR1 and CDR2: LNHDA and SQIVND (reference sequence). The CDR3 loop reads CAASRGGRNFYGYTF. CDR3 nucleotide sequence: TGTGCCGCCTCTCGTGGTGGCAGGAACTTCTATGGCTACACCTTC.

The V gene is TRBV5-1, the J gene TRBJ2-1, with 9 nucleotides matching TRBD1. Germline values: CDR1 SGHRS, CDR2 YFSETQ. The length of the CDR3 is 15 residues. Trimming at V came to 4 bases and at J to 6 bases, leaving 8 bases not matched to a gene. The CDR3 region is CASSPGTGSLNEQFF. CDR3 in DNA: TGCGCCAGCAGCCCCGGGACAGGGAGTCTCAATGAGCAGTTCTTC.

This chain uses TRBV28 with TRBJ1-4; unclear D gene. Germline CDR1 MDHEN, CDR2 SYDVKM. This CDR3 has 12 residues. Trimming removed 5 bases from V and 3 bases from J, with 4 bases in between. In nucleotides, the CDR3 is TGTGCCAGCAGTCCAGCTAATGAAAAACTGTTTTTT. Amino acids: CASSPANEKLFF.

This chain joins TRBV4-3 and TRBJ2-3; 8 bases align to TRBD1. Per the germline V gene, CDR1 is LGHNA and CDR2 is YSLEER. The CDR3 runs 14 residues. The J segment lost 5 bases and the V segment lost 6 bases, leaving 7 bases of the junction unmatched. This chain's CDR3 is CASSIGQGRDTQYF. The DNA for the CDR3 is TGCGCCAGCAGTATAGGACAGGGAAGAGATACGCAGTATTTT.

Only a few counts were recorded for this clonotype. The chain couples TRBV6-2 or TRBV6-3 to TRBJ2-1; TRBD2 aligns across 8 bases. The V segment lost 6 bases and the J segment 5 bases; nucleotides outside the gene matches: 9. The CDR3 length is 15 residues. Germline assignment: CDR1 MNHEY and CDR2 SVGEGT. The CDR3 coding sequence is TGTGCCAGCAGCCCCGGGACTAGGGTCCACAATGAGCAGTTCTTC. This encodes CASSPGTRVHNEQFF.

This clonotype has a count of ten or more. The chain couples TRBV24-1 to TRBJ2-1; D perhaps matches TRBD1 (5 bases). V lost 4 bases, J lost 6 bases, and 15 bases lay in between. This CDR3 comprises 15 residues. Germline V gives CDR1 KGHDR, CDR2 SFDVKD. CDR3 sequence (DNA): TGTGCCACCAGTGACATTGGGGCGACAGTCAATGAGCAGTTCTTC. Translating it yields CATSDIGATVNEQFF.

The V call is TRBV7-9, the J call TRBJ2-3; no definite D call. There are 13 residues in the CDR3. Per germline, CDR1 SEHNR and CDR2 FQNEAQ (reference sequence). V shed 1 base and J shed 9 bases, with 11 bases lying between them. The CDR3 is CASSLEGPPTQYF. The DNA of the CDR3 is TGTGCCAGCAGCTTAGAAGGCCCGCCAACGCAGTATTTT.

This clonotype showed up many times. The chain links TRBV5-1 to TRBJ2-2; the match to TRBD1 covers 12 bases. J gave up 3 bases and V 4 bases, and 4 bases lay outside the gene matches. The CDR3 is 16 residues long. The germline CDR1 and CDR2 sequences are SGHRS and YFSETQ. CDR3 loop: CASSQGTGGYTGELFF. CDR3 DNA sequence: TGCGCCAGCAGCCAGGGGACAGGGGGCTACACCGGGGAGCTGTTTTTT. The whole variable domain, filled in from reference TRBV5-1 and TRBJ2-2, reads KAGVTQTPRYLIKTRGQQVTLSCSPISGHRSVSWYQQTPGQGLQFLFEYFSETQRNKGNFPGRFSGRQFSNSRSEMNVSTLELGDSALYLCASSQGTGGYTGELFFGEGSRLTVL.

This chain uses TRBV7-2 with TRBJ2-5; 8 bases line up with TRBD1. Germline V gene data show CDR1 as SGHTA and CDR2 as FQGNSA. This CDR3 has 16 amino acids. Trimming at V came to 5 bases and at J to 4 bases, leaving 12 bases not matched to a gene. CDR3 DNA sequence: TGTGCCAGCAGCCCGCGGACAGGGCTTGGGAGAGAGACCCAGTACTTC. Translating gives CASSPRTGLGRETQYF.